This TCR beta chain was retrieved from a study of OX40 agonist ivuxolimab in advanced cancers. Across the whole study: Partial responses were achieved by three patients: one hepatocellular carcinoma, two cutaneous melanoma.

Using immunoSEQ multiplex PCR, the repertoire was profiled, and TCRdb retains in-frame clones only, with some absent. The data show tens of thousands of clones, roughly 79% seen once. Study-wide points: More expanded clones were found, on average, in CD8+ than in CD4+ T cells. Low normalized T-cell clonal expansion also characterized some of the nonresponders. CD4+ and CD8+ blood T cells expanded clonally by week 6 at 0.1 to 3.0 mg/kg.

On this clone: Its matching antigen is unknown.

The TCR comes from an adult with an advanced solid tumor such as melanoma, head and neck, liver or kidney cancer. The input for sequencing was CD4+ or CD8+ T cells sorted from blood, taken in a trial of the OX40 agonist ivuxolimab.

The CDR3 sequence: CASSYGTGVAGELFF. CDR3 DNA: TGTGCCAGCAGTTACGGGACAGGGGTGGCCGGGGAGCTGTTTTTT. The chain has TRBV6-6 and TRBJ2-2, with TRBD1 matching over 10 bases. After removal of 2 bases from V and 6 bases from J, the junction contained 3 bases not matched to a gene. Germline CDR1 reads MNHNY; CDR2 reads SVGAGI (reference sequence). The CDR3 is made up of 15 amino acids.